This T cell receptor beta chain was recorded in a study of T cell repertoires in cytomegalovirus infection. To note about this clonotype: Its antigen is unidentified.

J lost 0 bases, V lost 4 bases, and 9 bases had no gene match. The CDR3 sequence is 18 residues long. Germline CDR1 is LNHNV and CDR2 is YYDKDF (reference sequence). One entry per CDR3 protein results from TCRdb running MiXCR on the reads. The data contain some 270,000 distinct CDR3 sequences, approximately 22% of them singletons. This material consisted of cultured PBMCs, taken from culture after CMV antigen stimulation. This clonotype was sampled from a human donor in good health (CMV status not recorded). Some clones in this sample may be carry-over from other donors' samples. The rearrangement uses TRBV15 and TRBJ1-6; TRBD1 matches 7 bases. As DNA, the CDR3 is TGTGCCACCAGCACCCAACCGGGACAGTTCTCCTATAATTCACCCCTCCACTTT. This translates into CATSTQPGQFSYNSPLHF.